The 10 T cell receptor beta chains below all came from one sample that was sequenced in a study of PD-1 blockade in classical Hodgkin lymphoma. Data came from immunoSEQ multiplex PCR; TCRdb stores just in-frame clones and leaves some out. There are about 29,000 clones in the sample; about 86% occur only once, and 6.7% lies in the top ten. Following autologous stem cell transplantation, relapse occurred in every patient, and exposure to brentuximab vedotin varied. It was by magnetic negative selection that CD8+ T cells were isolated from thawed PBMCs. The sample here was CD8+ T cells from blood, taken at baseline. These receptors originate from a human donor with classical Hodgkin lymphoma.

The V and J genes are TRBV27 and TRBJ2-3; no reliable D call. The CDR3 totals 14 residues. The germline CDR1 and CDR2 sequences are MNHEY and SMNVEV (reference sequence). The V and J ends lost 2 bases and 1 base respectively, with 7 bases between them. The CDR3: CASSLITGTDTQYF. In DNA, the CDR3 is TGTGCCAGCAGTTTAATAACGGGCACAGATACGCAGTATTTT.

This CDR3 is CASSVSGTSIYNEQFF. DNA for the CDR3: TGTGCCAGCAGTGTCTCCGGGACTAGCATCTACAATGAGCAGTTCTTC. This sequence joins TRBV6-1 and TRBJ2-1; 9 positions agree with TRBD2. CDR1 MNHNS and CDR2 SASEGT come from the germline V gene. The CDR3 totals 16 residues. V gave up 4 bases and J gave up 3 bases; unmatched junction bases: 7.

The rearrangement joins TRBV9 to TRBJ1-1; TRBD1 matches 8 bases. CDR3 length equals 14 residues. Germline V gives CDR1 SGDLS, CDR2 YYNGEE. The V segment lost 2 bases and the J segment 4 bases; nucleotides outside the gene matches: 4. For the CDR3, the DNA is TGTGCCAGCAGCGTGCAGGGGGCTGGCACTGAAGCTTTCTTT. This sequence encodes CASSVQGAGTEAFF. The full variable domain, rest sourced from reference TRBV9 and TRBJ1-1, is DSGVTQTPKHLITATGQRVTLRCSPRSGDLSVYWYQQSLDQGLQFLIQYYNGEERAKGNILERFSAQQFPDLHSELNLSSLELGDSALYFCASSVQGAGTEAFFGQGTRLTVV.

The chain employs TRBV10-3 and TRBJ2-7, with 11 positions matching TRBD2. This CDR3 comprises 15 residues. The V and J ends lost 7 bases and 2 bases, in that order; junction bases with no gene match: 7. CDR1 is ENHRY and CDR2 is SYGVKD in the germline V gene. The CDR3 spells CAIILRLAGPYEQYF. In DNA, the CDR3 is TGTGCCATCATCCTACGACTAGCGGGACCCTACGAGCAGTACTTC.

In this sample, this clone turned up once. The rearrangement joins TRBV4-1 to TRBJ1-1; perhaps TRBD1 as D (5 bases). The germline V gene has CDR1 MGHRA and CDR2 YSYEKL. The CDR3 has 13 amino acids. V was shortened by 1 base and J by 11 bases, with 14 bases between the two germline ends. The CDR3 sequence: CASSQARAWGAFF. The CDR3, as DNA: TGCGCCAGCAGCCAAGCCAGGGCCTGGGGGGCTTTCTTT.

This clone appeared a single time. This sequence joins TRBV30 and TRBJ2-7; a possible D gene is TRBD1 (6 bases). The CDR3 length is 14 residues. V was pared by 2 bases and J by 2 bases, with 13 bases between. The V gene's germline CDR1 is GTSNPN and CDR2 SVGIG (reference sequence). CDR3 in amino acids: CAWSWTAVAYEQYF. The CDR3 nucleotides are TGTGCCTGGAGTTGGACAGCGGTAGCCTACGAGCAGTACTTC.

The chain combines TRBV5-1 with TRBJ2-1; unclear D gene. The CDR3 consists of 12 residues. Germline assignment: CDR1 SGHRS and CDR2 YFSETQ. V gave up 4 bases and J gave up 3 bases, with 5 bases separating them. The CDR3 DNA reads TGCGCCAGCAGCCCCGACTACAATGAGCAGTTCTTC. This encodes CASSPDYNEQFF.

The chain is built from TRBV16 and TRBJ1-2; tentative D call: TRBD1 (6 bases). Trimming shortened V by 3 bases and J by 5 bases, and 13 bases separated the two germline ends. From germline, CDR1 is KGHSY and CDR2 FQNENV. The CDR3 is 14 residues long. The CDR3 loop is CASSHTGSGYGYTF. CDR3 DNA: TGTGCCAGCAGCCACACAGGGAGCGGGTATGGCTACACCTTC.

This chain uses TRBV11-2 with TRBJ2-7; 7 bases match TRBD1. The CDR3 sequence is 15 residues long. CDR1 SGHAT and CDR2 FQNNGV come from the germline V gene. Trimming removed 0 bases from V and 0 bases from J; junction bases left unmatched: 2. CDR3 loop: CASSLEAGGSYEQYF. The CDR3 DNA reads TGTGCCAGCAGCTTAGAGGCAGGGGGCTCCTACGAGCAGTACTTC.

The chain recombines TRBV5-1 with TRBJ2-6; 8 nucleotides align to TRBD1. The germline V gene encodes CDR1 SGHRS and CDR2 YFSETQ. V trimming: 5 bases; J trimming: 2 bases; junction bases outside the gene matches: 9. The CDR3 runs to 17 residues. CDR3 bases: TGCGCCAGCAGAACAGGGGGAGCTACCCCTGGGGCCAACGTCCTGACTTTC. Translation gives CASRTGGATPGANVLTF.